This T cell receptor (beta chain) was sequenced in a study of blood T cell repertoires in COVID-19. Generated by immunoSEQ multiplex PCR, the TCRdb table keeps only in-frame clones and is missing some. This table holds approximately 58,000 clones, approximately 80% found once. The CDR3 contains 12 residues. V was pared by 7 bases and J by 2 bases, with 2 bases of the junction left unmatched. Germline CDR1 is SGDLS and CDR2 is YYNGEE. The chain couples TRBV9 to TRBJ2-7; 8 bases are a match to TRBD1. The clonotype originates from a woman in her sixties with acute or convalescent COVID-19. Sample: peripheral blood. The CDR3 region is CASRDRTYEQYF. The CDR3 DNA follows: TGTGCCAGCCGGGACAGGACCTACGAGCAGTACTTC.